The 3 T cell receptor beta chains below all came from one sample that was sequenced in a study of cytomegalovirus exposure and HLA in healthy donors. The PCR ran on 60 Vbeta and 13 Jbeta primers. Profiled with immunoSEQ multiplex PCR; TCRdb holds only in-frame clones, not every one. This sample carries 150,000 or so clones, approximately 71% of them seen once, and the ten largest clones take 3.3%. The sample was PBMCs. These receptors were taken from a man aged 35 to 55 in good health and CMV-seronegative.

Only a few counts were recorded for this clone. This sequence joins TRBV6-5 and TRBJ1-1; 8 positions agree with TRBD1. The CDR3 is 14 amino acids. Germline-derived CDR1 and CDR2 are MNHEY and SVGAGI. Trimming took 0 bases from V and 3 from J; bases not matched to a gene: 0. The CDR3 here is CASSYSTGDTEAFF. In DNA form, the CDR3 reads TGTGCCAGCAGTTACTCGACAGGGGACACTGAAGCTTTCTTT.

This clone was observed a handful of times. The gene calls are TRBV5-1 and TRBJ1-1; D gene unclear. Germline V gene data show CDR1 as SGHRS and CDR2 as YFSETQ. The CDR3 contains 14 residues. Trimming cost V 7 bases and J 3 bases, with 16 bases left between them. This CDR3 reads CASGLSGGDTEAFF. In nucleotides, the CDR3 is TGCGCCAGCGGACTCTCGGGTGGAGACACTGAAGCTTTCTTT.

The V gene is TRBV28, the J gene TRBJ2-5; 12 nucleotides match TRBD1. The CDR3 runs 16 residues. The junction had 11 bases not matched to a gene; V was cut back by 5 bases and J by 7 bases. The germline V gene has CDR1 MDHEN and CDR2 SYDVKM. CDR3 in amino acids: CASSPPGQGAEGTQYF. The CDR3 coding sequence is TGTGCCAGCAGTCCTCCGGGACAGGGGGCTGAAGGGACCCAGTACTTC.